Below, 22 T cell receptor beta chains from the same sample are listed, as sequenced in a study of T-cell reconstitution after alpha-beta-depleted transplantation in children. Preparing the TCRbeta library involved the use of unique molecular identifiers. TCRdb processed the PCR reads anew with MiXCR; each CDR3 protein has one entry. The data show a few hundred thousand distinct CDR3 sequences, 10% to 15% seen once. The sample consisted of PBMCs, taken from the stem cell graft. These receptors all come from a human donor who donated a stem cell graft to a child with Fanconi anemia.

This clonotype was counted only a few times. The CDR3 DNA is TGTGCCAGCGGGTACGGTGGTGACTATGGCTACACCTTC. Amino acids: CASGYGGDYGYTF. The genes are TRBV19 and TRBJ1-2; no clear D. The CDR3 loop spans 13 amino acids. Germline lookup yields CDR1 LNHDA and CDR2 SQIVND (reference sequence). Deletions cut 9 bases from V and 3 bases from J, with 14 bases between.

This chain connects TRBV5-1 to TRBJ2-5; no clear D. V gave up 6 bases and J gave up 2 bases, with 17 bases separating them. The CDR3 runs to 15 residues. CDR1 and CDR2 (germline): SGHRS, YFSETQ. This CDR3 reads CASMYGVRPQETQYF. In DNA, the CDR3 is TGCGCCAGCATGTATGGGGTCCGGCCGCAAGAGACCCAGTACTTC.

For this clonotype: An end of the junction differs from the germline gene, which may be a read error. The rearrangement links TRBV20-1 to TRBJ2-1, with TRBD1 matching 7 bases. This CDR3 has 15 residues. Germline assignment: CDR1 DFQATT and CDR2 SNEGSKA (reference sequence). Written as DNA, the CDR3 is TGCTGTGCTAGTATCCGGGACAGCTCCTACAATGAGCAGTTCTTC. Its translation: CCASIRDSSYNEQFF.

The sample holds a few counts of this clonotype. This chain connects TRBV20-1 to TRBJ2-1; no definite D call. Trimming cost V 3 bases and J 7 bases, with 13 bases left between them. Germline CDR1 is DFQATT and CDR2 is SNEGSKA (reference sequence). The CDR3 loop spans 13 amino acids. The CDR3 protein is CSASFSLRNEQFF. The CDR3 DNA follows: TGCAGTGCTAGCTTTTCCCTAAGGAATGAGCAGTTCTTC.

This clonotype was counted a few times. The CDR3 region is CASSQDYAGGLTDTQYF. CDR3 nucleotides: TGCGCCAGCAGCCAAGATTACGCGGGGGGCCTCACAGATACGCAGTATTTT. This chain joins TRBV4-3 and TRBJ2-3, with 8 bases fitting TRBD2. The V gene end was trimmed by 0 bases and the J gene end by 2 bases; junction bases not matched to a gene: 7. Per the germline V gene, CDR1 is LGHNA and CDR2 is YSLEER. This CDR3 contains 17 residues.

The table lists this clonotype with a few counts. The rearrangement uses TRBV5-1 and TRBJ1-5, with D maybe TRBD1 (5 bases). The ends were cut back, 4 bases at V and 5 bases at J, with 16 bases in the middle. Germline-derived CDR1 and CDR2 are SGHRS and YFSETQ. The CDR3 loop spans 15 amino acids. For the CDR3, the DNA is TGCGCCAGCAGCCTCGCGGGGAAAGGGGATCAGCCCCAGCATTTT. It encodes CASSLAGKGDQPQHF.

This clonotype showed up just a few times. The V and J genes are TRBV12-3 or TRBV12-4 and TRBJ2-7; 9 bases map to TRBD1. The CDR3 is 16 residues long. After removal of 1 base from V and 5 bases from J, the junction contained 9 bases not matched to a gene. CDR3 coding DNA: TGTGCCAGCAGTTTAGGGACAGGGGCCTTGATCAACGAGCAGTACTTC. Protein: CASSLGTGALINEQYF.

The chain employs TRBV20-1 and TRBJ1-5, with D tentatively TRBD1 (5 bases). Germline V lookup: CDR1 DFQATT, CDR2 SNEGSKA (reference sequence). This CDR3 has 13 amino acids. Trimming stripped 3 bases from V and 2 bases from J, with 8 bases between. In nucleotides, the CDR3 is TGCAGTGCTAGGACAGTCGGCAATCAGCCCCAGCATTTT. It codes for CSARTVGNQPQHF.

This clonotype has a handful of counts. This chain uses TRBV6-5 with TRBJ1-1, with D tentatively TRBD1 (5 bases). V gave up 0 bases and J gave up 5 bases, with 19 bases separating them. CDR3 length: 17 residues. Germline V gene data show CDR1 as MNHEY and CDR2 as SVGAGI. CDR3: CASSYSKVGAIRTEAFF. CDR3 in DNA: TGTGCCAGCAGTTACTCCAAGGTTGGGGCAATCAGAACTGAAGCTTTCTTT.

This clonotype was observed a handful of times. The rearrangement links TRBV4-3 to TRBJ2-1; no clear D gene. The CDR3 is made up of 16 amino acids. V was cut by 1 base and J by 0 bases, with 10 bases left in between. The V gene's germline CDR1 is LGHNA and CDR2 YSLEER. CDR3 loop: CASSQGLHPSYNEQFF. In DNA, the CDR3 is TGCGCCAGCAGCCAAGGACTTCATCCCTCCTACAATGAGCAGTTCTTC.

This clonotype occurred many times. The chain links TRBV19 to TRBJ1-5; 7 nucleotides match TRBD1. The V and J ends lost 1 base and 7 bases, in that order; junction bases with no gene match: 13. Germline CDR1 is LNHDA and CDR2 is SQIVND (reference sequence). The CDR3 sequence is 17 residues long. CDR3 amino acids: CASSIVTPGGRRQPQHF. CDR3 sequence (DNA): TGTGCCAGTAGTATAGTTACCCCAGGGGGACGAAGGCAGCCCCAGCATTTT. The full variable domain, in which reference TRBV19 and TRBJ1-5 provide the parts outside the CDR3, is DGGITQSPKYLFRKEGQNVTLSCEQNLNHDAMYWYRQDPGQGLRLIYYSQIVNDFQKGDIAEGYSVSREKKESFPLTVTSAQKNPTAFYLCASSIVTPGGRRQPQHFGDGTRLSIL.

This clonotype was counted ten times or more. This sequence joins TRBV27 and TRBJ1-2; a possible D gene is TRBD1 (6 bases). V was shortened by 6 bases and J by 2 bases, with 16 bases between the two germline ends. Germline CDR1 is MNHEY and CDR2 is SMNVEV (reference sequence). CDR3 length equals 15 residues. The CDR3 sequence is CASSSRGGPNYGYTF. The CDR3, as DNA: TGTGCCAGCAGCTCCAGGGGTGGGCCCAACTATGGCTACACCTTC.

The sample holds a few counts of this clonotype. V usage is TRBV5-5 and J usage is TRBJ1-6; TRBD1 matches 7 bases. Germline CDR1 reads SGHKS; CDR2 reads YYEKEE (reference sequence). The V and J ends lost 9 bases and 7 bases, in that order; junction bases with no gene match: 7. The CDR3 sequence is 13 residues long. Here the CDR3 DNA reads TGTGCCACCCAGGGGGAGTGGAATTCACCCCTCCACTTT. Amino acids: CATQGEWNSPLHF.

This chain uses TRBV30 with TRBJ2-5, with D possibly TRBD2 on 5 matching bases. V was shortened by 3 bases and J by 4 bases, with 21 bases between the two germline ends. Germline V gene sequence: CDR1 GTSNPN, CDR2 SVGIG (reference sequence). The CDR3 length is 16 residues. CDR3 in amino acids: CAWSAGGPILRETQYF. For the CDR3, the DNA is TGTGCCTGGAGCGCAGGAGGACCGATTCTGAGAGAGACCCAGTACTTC.

The CDR3 here is CASSLSGTSETQYF. CDR3 DNA: TGCGCCAGCAGCTTGTCCGGGACGTCAGAGACCCAGTACTTC. The chain employs TRBV5-1 and TRBJ2-5, with D perhaps given as TRBD1 or TRBD2 (5 bases each). Trimming pared 1 base from V and 4 bases from J, leaving 11 bases between. Germline V gives CDR1 SGHRS, CDR2 YFSETQ. The length of the CDR3 is 14 residues.

V gene TRBV12-3 or TRBV12-4 combines with J gene TRBJ1-5; D is uncertain. The V gene lost 3 bases and the J gene lost 7 bases, with 10 bases spanning the gap. The length of the CDR3 is 13 residues. The CDR3 sequence: CASSLSAAQPQHF. CDR3 DNA sequence: TGTGCCAGCAGTTTGTCCGCGGCCCAGCCCCAGCATTTT.

This chain uses TRBV10-3 with TRBJ1-1, with unresolved D. The CDR3 has 11 residues. From germline, CDR1 is ENHRY and CDR2 SYGVKD. V lost 6 bases, J lost 2 bases, and 4 bases lay in between. CDR3 amino acids: CAIRDNTEAFF. Written as DNA, the CDR3 is TGTGCCATCAGGGATAACACTGAAGCTTTCTTT.

In this sample, this clonotype turned up many times. This chain connects TRBV5-1 to TRBJ1-1; D remains ambiguous. The V and J ends lost 0 bases and 0 bases respectively, with 12 bases between them. This CDR3 spans 16 amino acids. The germline CDR1 and CDR2 sequences are SGHRS and YFSETQ. The CDR3: CASSLVGGRLNTEAFF. The CDR3 region has the DNA TGCGCCAGCAGCTTGGTAGGCGGACGGTTGAACACTGAAGCTTTCTTT.

Here the CDR3 reads CASSLGNGGTEAFF. The DNA for the CDR3 is TGTGCCAGCAGCTTAGGAAACGGGGGCACTGAAGCTTTCTTT. The J gene is TRBJ1-1, the V gene TRBV7-6; the D gene is possibly TRBD1 (5 bases). Trimming cost V 1 base and J 4 bases, with 10 bases left between them. Germline assignment: CDR1 SGHVS and CDR2 FNYEAQ. The CDR3 runs to 14 residues.

This clonotype was found many times. The J gene is TRBJ2-1, the V gene TRBV6-4, with TRBD2 matching over 10 bases. V lost 1 base, J lost 12 bases, and 12 bases stayed unmatched. Germline CDR1 is MRHNA and CDR2 is SNTAGT. The CDR3 is 16 amino acids. The chain's CDR3 is CASSDYAAGGPVGQFF. The CDR3 DNA follows: TGTGCCAGCAGTGACTACGCAGCGGGGGGGCCGGTGGGGCAGTTCTTC.

The sample holds a few counts of this clonotype. The chain employs TRBV20-1 and TRBJ1-1, with unresolved D. Germline-derived CDR1 and CDR2 are DFQATT and SNEGSKA (reference sequence). The CDR3 has 15 amino acids. V lost 3 bases to trimming and J lost 1 base, with 15 bases between them. The CDR3 DNA follows: TGCAGTGCTAGCGGGGTGAAGGTTACGAACACTGAAGCTTTCTTT. Protein sequence: CSASGVKVTNTEAFF.

This clonotype was counted at least ten times. The chain couples TRBV10-1 to TRBJ1-1; possible D gene TRBD1, 5 bases. V lost 4 bases to trimming and J lost 1 base, with 10 bases between them. The CDR3 has 14 residues. CDR1 and CDR2 from the germline V gene are WNHNN and SYGVQD (reference sequence). The CDR3 coding sequence is TGCGCCAGCAGTGGGGCCACAGGGAACACTGAAGCTTTCTTT. Encoded protein: CASSGATGNTEAFF.